This TCR beta chain was recorded in a study of blood T cell repertoires in COVID-19. Overall study context: Collection of acute and convalescent COVID-19 samples took place in the United States, Italy and Spain. Sample material is recorded as cDNA or gDNA derived from T cells, B-cell-depleted T cells, or PBMCs.

The CDR3 has 16 amino acids. Unmatched junction bases numbered 8, after V lost 4 bases and J lost 4 bases. Per germline, CDR1 SGHNT and CDR2 YYREEE (reference sequence). In the original processing: Researchers report that nucleated cell counts were estimated from reference gene primer amplification. Clones were sequenced by immunoSEQ multiplex PCR, and TCRdb holds only the in-frame ones, with some missing. Clonal size and the V and J genes are those of that table, whereas D and trimming came from the DNA. The table records approximately 430,000 clones, roughly 88% of them present only once. The sequenced sample consisted of peripheral blood. The chain employs TRBV5-4 and TRBJ2-1, with 10 bases identical to TRBD2. The origin of this receptor is a woman in her twenties or thirties with active or convalescent COVID-19. This CDR3 reads CASSQPLAGVYNEQFF. CDR3 nucleotide sequence: TGTGCCAGCAGCCAACCCCTAGCGGGAGTTTACAATGAGCAGTTCTTC.